This TCR beta chain originates from a study of PD-L1 blockade in urothelial cancer. About the study: When patients started atezolizumab around 2014, it was given at 1,200 mg intravenously every 3 weeks. T cells numbered a median of roughly 150,000 in the blood samples. Whole-study findings and limits: Having blood TCR clonality under the median before treatment predicted better survival.

The time point here: pretreatment peripheral blood. Libraries were prepared by immunoSEQ multiplex PCR; TCRdb keeps only in-frame clonotypes and omits some of them. Altogether 85,000 to 100,000 clones are present, around 87% being singletons, with the ten largest covering 2% to 2.5%. With respect to this clone: Its specificity is not known.

The CDR3 is 20 amino acids. The gene calls are TRBV21-1 and TRBJ2-3; TRBD2, as called in the table, went unchecked against the DNA. TRBV21-1 is deemed a pseudogene. Sample: PBMCs, taken around atezolizumab (anti-PD-L1) treatment. The sequence derives from a man aged 55 to 69 with urothelial cancer. The CDR3 DNA is TGTGCCAGCAGCACCCACTACCCTGGACTAGCGGGGACTAGCACAGATACGCAGTATTTT. This gives the protein CASSTHYPGLAGTSTDTQYF.